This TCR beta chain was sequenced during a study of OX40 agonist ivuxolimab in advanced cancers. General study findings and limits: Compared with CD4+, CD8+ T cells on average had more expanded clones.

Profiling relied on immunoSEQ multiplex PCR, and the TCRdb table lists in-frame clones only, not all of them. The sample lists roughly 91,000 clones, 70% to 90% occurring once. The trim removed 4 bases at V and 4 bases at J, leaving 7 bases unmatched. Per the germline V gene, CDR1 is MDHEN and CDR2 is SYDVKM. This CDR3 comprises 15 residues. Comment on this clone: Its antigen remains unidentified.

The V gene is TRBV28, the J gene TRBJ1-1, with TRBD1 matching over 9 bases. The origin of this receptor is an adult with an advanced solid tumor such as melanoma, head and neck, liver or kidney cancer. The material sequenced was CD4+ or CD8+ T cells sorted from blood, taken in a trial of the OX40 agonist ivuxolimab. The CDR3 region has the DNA TGTGCCAGCAGTTCCCCACAGGGGGCAAGCACTGAAGCTTTCTTT. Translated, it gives CASSSPQGASTEAFF.